These 21 T cell receptor beta chains were sequenced from one sample in a study of T-cell memory formation after mild COVID-19. TCRdb called the 5' RACE reads again in MiXCR, with one record for every CDR3 protein. Of about 250,000 distinct CDR3 sequences listed, approximately 15% are singletons. Sequencing was carried out using PBMCs or a T cell subset sorted from them (not recorded which). The origin of the receptors is an adult woman who had mild COVID-19 (a few samples of this study predate the infection). Cell type and time point are not known.

The J gene is TRBJ1-1, the V gene TRBV2; 9 nucleotides match TRBD1. Germline CDR1 reads SNHLY; CDR2 reads FYNNEI. The CDR3 is 17 residues long. V shed 5 bases and J 0 bases; nucleotides not matched to a gene: 10. CDR3 in DNA: TGTGCCAGCAGTACTCCGGGACAGGGAGACATGAACACTGAAGCTTTCTTT. The encoded protein is CASSTPGQGDMNTEAFF.

The chain is built from TRBV5-1 and TRBJ2-3; maybe TRBD2 (5 bases). V was pared by 1 base and J by 5 bases, with 8 bases between. The CDR3 is made up of 13 amino acids. Germline CDR1 reads SGHRS; CDR2 reads YFSETQ. The CDR3 loop reads CASSLWRVDTQYF. CDR3 nucleotide sequence: TGCGCCAGCAGCTTGTGGCGGGTAGATACGCAGTATTTT.

This clonotype was counted between two and nine times. The V gene is TRBV6-5, the J gene TRBJ1-2; D remains ambiguous. Germline CDR1 MNHEY, CDR2 SVGAGI. The CDR3 extends over 15 amino acids. The V gene lost 0 bases and the J gene lost 7 bases, with 15 bases spanning the gap. CDR3 DNA sequence: TGTGCCAGCAGTTACTCGACCGACCGACCGGCTGGCTACACCTTC. Protein sequence: CASSYSTDRPAGYTF.

The chain combines TRBV18 with TRBJ1-3; D is undetermined. The V end was cut by 3 bases, the J end by 0 bases, with 9 bases between. Germline CDR1 is KGHSH and CDR2 is LQKENI. The CDR3 has 15 amino acids. DNA for the CDR3: TGTGCCAGCTCACCTGAGCCGGACTCTGGAAACACCATATATTTT. Protein sequence: CASSPEPDSGNTIYF.

This chain links TRBV5-1 with TRBJ2-2, with D perhaps matching TRBD1 (5 bases). Deletions cut 0 bases from V and 3 bases from J, with 15 bases between. CDR3 length: 17 amino acids. Germline assignment: CDR1 SGHRS and CDR2 YFSETQ. The CDR3 DNA is TGCGCCAGCAGCTTGGTATGGGGCTCGGAAGACACCGGGGAGCTGTTTTTT. It is translated as CASSLVWGSEDTGELFF.

This clonotype was observed a few times. The rearrangement links TRBV12-3 or TRBV12-4 to TRBJ1-5; D gene ambiguous. V shed 3 bases and J shed 2 bases, with 14 bases lying between them. CDR3 length equals 16 residues. The CDR3 spells CASSLSRGQGNQPQHF. The CDR3 DNA reads as TGTGCCAGCAGTTTGTCCAGAGGGCAGGGCAATCAGCCCCAGCATTTT.

This clonotype was detected only a few times. One end of the junction does not line up with germline, which may come from a read error. The CDR3 here is CASSQDSGRIYQQYF. CDR3 DNA sequence: TGTGCCAGCAGCCAAGATTCCGGACGGATCTACCAGCAGTACTTC. The J gene is TRBJ2-7, the V gene TRBV4-2; D remains ambiguous. From germline, CDR1 is LGHNA and CDR2 YNFKEQ. This CDR3 contains 15 residues.

The V and J genes are TRBV18 and TRBJ2-7; TRBD2 agrees at 10 bases. The J segment lost 3 bases and the V segment lost 1 base, leaving 12 bases of the junction unmatched. In germline, CDR1 is KGHSH, CDR2 LQKENI. This CDR3 comprises 18 residues. DNA of the CDR3: TGTGCCAGCTCACCACGGCCGGCTACTAGCGGGAAGAACTACGAGCAGTACTTC. Translating gives CASSPRPATSGKNYEQYF. The whole variable domain, remainder taken from reference TRBV18 and TRBJ2-7, is NAGVMQNPRHLVRRRGQEARLRCSPMKGHSHVYWYRQLPEEGLKFMVYLQKENIIDESGMPKERFSAEFPKEGPSILRIQQVVRGDSAAYFCASSPRPATSGKNYEQYFGPGTRLTVT.

In this sample, this clonotype turned up a few times. The rearrangement uses TRBV24-1 and TRBJ2-2, with D maybe TRBD2 (5 bases). There are 13 residues in the CDR3. The V and J ends lost 7 bases and 5 bases respectively, with 10 bases between them. CDR1 is KGHDR and CDR2 is SFDVKD in the germline V gene. The CDR3 DNA reads as TGTGCCACCAGACCCCCGGGGACCGGGGAGCTGTTTTTT. Translated, it gives CATRPPGTGELFF.

This clonotype was seen a few times. This sequence joins TRBV30 and TRBJ2-3; D not certain. Germline CDR1 is GTSNPN and CDR2 is SVGIG (reference sequence). This CDR3 is built from 13 residues. Trimming pared 3 bases from V and 6 bases from J, leaving 13 bases between. This chain's CDR3 is CAWRHGPGDTQYF. CDR3 in DNA: TGTGCCTGGAGACATGGGCCGGGTGATACGCAGTATTTT.

The CDR3 loop is CASSGTRTVINYGYTF. DNA for the CDR3: TGTGCCAGCAGTGGGACGCGGACAGTGATTAACTATGGCTACACCTTC. This chain joins TRBV6-1 and TRBJ1-2; tentative D call: TRBD1 (6 bases). V gave up 4 bases and J gave up 1 base, with 16 bases separating them. CDR1 is MNHNS and CDR2 is SASEGT in the germline V gene. The CDR3 extends over 16 amino acids.

This clonotype was observed a handful of times. The CDR3 DNA is TGTGCCAGCAGCCCGATGACGGGGAAATACAATGAGCAGTTCTTC. Its translation: CASSPMTGKYNEQFF. The rearrangement uses TRBV7-6 and TRBJ2-1; D possibly corresponds to TRBD2 (5 bases). Per the germline V gene, CDR1 is SGHVS and CDR2 is FNYEAQ. V lost 5 bases and J 4 bases, leaving 15 bases between the germline ends. The CDR3 is made up of 15 amino acids.

CDR3 sequence: CSVGVGSSSGNTIYF. The CDR3 nucleotides are TGCAGCGTCGGGGTCGGATCGAGCTCTGGAAACACCATATATTTT. The chain recombines TRBV29-1 with TRBJ1-3; D not resolved. The CDR3 has 15 residues. CDR1 and CDR2 (germline): SQVTM, ANQGSEA. V was trimmed by 6 bases and J by 0 bases, leaving 15 bases between them.

CDR3 loop: CASSFLISGANVLTF. The CDR3 bases are TGTGCCAGCAGTTTCCTGATCTCTGGGGCCAACGTCCTGACTTTC. This chain uses TRBV28 with TRBJ2-6, with D hard to call. Germline CDR1 MDHEN, CDR2 SYDVKM. V lost 3 bases, J lost 0 bases, and 6 bases lay in between. This CDR3 comprises 15 residues. Supplemented by reference TRBV28 and TRBJ2-6, the full variable domain reads DVKVTQSSRYLVKRTGEKVFLECVQDMDHENMFWYRQDPGLGLRLIYFSYDVKMKEKGDIPEGYSVSREKKERFSLILESASTNQTSMYLCASSFLISGANVLTFGAGSRLTVL.

This clonotype occurred many times. This rearrangement joins TRBV12-3 or TRBV12-4 to TRBJ1-4, with TRBD1 matching 9 bases. The CDR3 is 16 residues long. V was pared by 4 bases and J by 8 bases, with 11 bases of the junction left unmatched. DNA for the CDR3: TGTGCCAGCAGTTCTTCCGGGACAGGGTTAAAAGAAAAACTGTTTTTT. Translated, it gives CASSSSGTGLKEKLFF.

This chain uses TRBV5-1 with TRBJ2-7; D not certain. Trimming stripped 4 bases from V and 5 bases from J, with 13 bases between. The CDR3 loop spans 13 amino acids. CDR1 is SGHRS, CDR2 YFSETQ, per germline. CDR3 DNA sequence: TGCGCCAGCAGCCTGATGGACGGAAACGAGCAGTACTTC. This codes for CASSLMDGNEQYF.

The CDR3 coding sequence is TGTGCCAGCAGTTTCAGGACAGGCTTCCCCTACGAGCAGTACTTC. It is translated as CASSFRTGFPYEQYF. The chain has TRBV7-2 and TRBJ2-7; the match to TRBD1 covers 7 bases. This CDR3 is built from 15 residues. V was pared by 6 bases and J by 2 bases, with 10 bases of the junction left unmatched. CDR1 SGHTA and CDR2 FQGNSA come from the germline V gene.

The chain combines TRBV2 with TRBJ2-7; 8 bases are a match to TRBD2. Germline values: CDR1 SNHLY, CDR2 FYNNEI. The CDR3 sequence is 14 residues long. The J segment lost 2 bases and the V segment lost 6 bases, leaving 6 bases of the junction unmatched. CDR3 bases: TGTGCCAGCAGCGTTTTAGCGGGGCCCTACGAGCAGTACTTC. Its translation is CASSVLAGPYEQYF.

The chain uses TRBV27 and TRBJ1-3, with a possible D match to TRBD1 (5 bases). Germline CDR1 and CDR2: MNHEY and SMNVEV (reference sequence). This CDR3 contains 15 residues. V lost 4 bases to trimming and J lost 0 bases, with 10 bases between them. This CDR3 is CASSSGLTSGNTIYF. The DNA for the CDR3 is TGTGCCAGCAGTTCGGGACTGACCTCTGGAAACACCATATATTTT.

The chain carries TRBV11-2 and TRBJ2-5, with 7 bases lining up with TRBD1. CDR1 is SGHAT, CDR2 FQNNGV, per germline. Trimming at V came to 5 bases and at J to 5 bases, leaving 8 bases not matched to a gene. This CDR3 comprises 14 residues. The CDR3 loop reads CASSQQGRRETQYF. CDR3 DNA sequence: TGTGCCAGCAGCCAACAGGGGCGCCGGGAGACCCAGTACTTC.

The gene calls are TRBV12-3 or TRBV12-4 and TRBJ2-3; 9 bases line up with TRBD2. V gave up 6 bases and J gave up 15 bases; unmatched junction bases: 19. This CDR3 comprises 15 residues. The CDR3 spells CASSPRGLANLQFYF. In DNA, the CDR3 is TGTGCCAGCAGCCCCAGGGGACTAGCTAACCTCCAATTCTATTTT.